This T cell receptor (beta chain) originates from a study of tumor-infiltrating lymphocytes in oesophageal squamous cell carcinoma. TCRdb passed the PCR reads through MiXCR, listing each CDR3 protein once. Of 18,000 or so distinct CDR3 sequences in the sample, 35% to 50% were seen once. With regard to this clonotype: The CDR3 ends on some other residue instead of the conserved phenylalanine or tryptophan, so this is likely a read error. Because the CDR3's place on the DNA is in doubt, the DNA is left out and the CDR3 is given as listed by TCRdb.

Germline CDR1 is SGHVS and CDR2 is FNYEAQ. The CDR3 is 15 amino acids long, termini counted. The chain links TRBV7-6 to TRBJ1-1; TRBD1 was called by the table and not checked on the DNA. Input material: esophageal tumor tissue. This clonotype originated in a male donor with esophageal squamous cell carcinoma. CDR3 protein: CASSQGQGREQYFGP.